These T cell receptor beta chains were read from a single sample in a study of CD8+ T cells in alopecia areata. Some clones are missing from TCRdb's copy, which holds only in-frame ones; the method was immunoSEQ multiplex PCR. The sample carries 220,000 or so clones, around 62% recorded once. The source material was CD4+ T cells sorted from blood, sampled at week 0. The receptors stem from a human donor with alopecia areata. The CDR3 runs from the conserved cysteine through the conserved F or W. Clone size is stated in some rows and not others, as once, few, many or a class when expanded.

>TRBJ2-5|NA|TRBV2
CASSNRVRGETQYF
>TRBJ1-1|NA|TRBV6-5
CASSSDMLAEAFF
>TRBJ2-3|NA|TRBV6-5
CASSSHGAGGTDTQYF
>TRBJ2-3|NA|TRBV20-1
CSASLADTQYF
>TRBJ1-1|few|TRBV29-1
CSVARGGTEAFF
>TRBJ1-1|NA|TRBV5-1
CASTSSRGRTEAFF
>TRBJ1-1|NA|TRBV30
CAWSSQGQLNTEAFF
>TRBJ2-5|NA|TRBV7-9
CASSSGGTQETQYF
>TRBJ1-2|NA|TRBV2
CASYRTGNGYTF
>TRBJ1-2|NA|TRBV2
CASSVTAGGYTF
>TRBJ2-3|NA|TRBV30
CAWSRYTGGENTQYF
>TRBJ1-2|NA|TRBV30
CAWSPGNYGYTF
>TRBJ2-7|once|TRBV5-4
CASSPGKGGYEQYF
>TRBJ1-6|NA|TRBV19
CASRGTGGDWNSPLHF
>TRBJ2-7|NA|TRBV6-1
CASSVTGLIRWEQYF
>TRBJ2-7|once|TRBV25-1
CASSETLGRGLVEQYF
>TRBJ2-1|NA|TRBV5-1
CASSFGTGTGIYNEQFF
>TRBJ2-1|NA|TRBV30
CAWSVRAGGWNEQFF
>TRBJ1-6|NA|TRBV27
CASSYMGVNNSPLHF
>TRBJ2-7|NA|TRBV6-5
CASSYSIAGTYEQYF
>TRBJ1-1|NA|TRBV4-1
CASSPVGGNTEAFF